These T cell receptor beta chains were read from a single sample in a study of T cell responses to AZD1222 COVID-19 vaccine. TCRdb's copy holds only in-frame clones and misses some; the assay was immunoSEQ multiplex PCR. In the table there are 95,000 to 110,000 clones, around nine tenths of which are singletons. Sequences were derived from peripheral blood, sampled on day 0 of AZD1222 vaccination. Source of these receptors: an adult in good health. Each CDR3 is given with its conserved first and last residue. A D gene is named only where the DNA matches it firmly. Rows give clone size only sometimes, using once, few, many, or a class for an expanded clone.

v_gene	d_gene	abundance	j_gene	CDR3aa	CDR3nt
TRBV27	TRBD1	once	TRBJ1-2	CASSRPGTALVGYTF	TGTGCCAGCAGTAGACCGGGGACAGCCTTGGTAGGCTACACCTTC
TRBV5-1	TRBD2	NA	TRBJ2-3	CASSLAAGVSDTQYF	TGCGCCAGCAGCTTGGCAGCGGGAGTGTCAGATACGCAGTATTTT
TRBV4-3	NA	NA	TRBJ2-2	CASSQDRTLTGELFF	TGCGCCAGCAGCCAAGATAGGACCTTGACCGGGGAGCTGTTTTTT
TRBV19	NA	NA	TRBJ2-3	CASSPGYSTDTQYF	TGTGCCAGTAGTCCTGGATATAGCACAGATACGCAGTATTTT
TRBV24-1	TRBD1	NA	TRBJ2-7	CATSDYGTGETYEQYF	TGTGCCACCAGTGACTACGGGACAGGCGAAACCTACGAGCAGTACTTC
TRBV27	TRBD2	once	TRBJ2-1	CASSLTAGGRVEQFF	TGTGCCAGCAGTTTAACGGCGGGAGGGAGGGTTGAGCAGTTCTTC
TRBV7-2	TRBD1	NA	TRBJ1-2	CASSLTQGPGQGYGYTF	TGTGCCAGCAGCTTAACCCAGGGGCCGGGACAGGGCTATGGCTACACCTTC
TRBV19	NA	NA	TRBJ2-7	CASSLRESYEQYF	TGTGCCAGTTCATTACGGGAGTCTTACGAGCAGTACTTC
TRBV10-1	TRBD2	NA	TRBJ2-1	CASSIAGGPRRYNEQFF	TGCGCCAGCAGCATAGCGGGAGGACCCCGAAGGTACAATGAGCAGTTCTTC
TRBV20-1	NA	NA	TRBJ2-7	CSARIGEQYF	TGCAGTGCTAGGATCGGCGAGCAGTACTTC
TRBV7-9	NA	few	TRBJ1-5	CASSSSGTRDQPQHF	TGTGCCAGCAGCTCGTCCGGGACACGGGATCAGCCCCAGCATTTT
TRBV5-4	TRBD2	NA	TRBJ2-3	CASSLGYQRESGDTQYF	TGTGCCAGCAGCTTGGGATACCAGCGGGAGTCGGGAGATACGCAGTATTTT
TRBV5-4	NA	NA	TRBJ2-1	CASSLNNEQFF	TGTGCCAGCAGCTTAAACAATGAGCAGTTCTTC
TRBV5-1	NA	NA	TRBJ1-1	CASSLGRGNTEAFF	TGCGCCAGCAGCTTGGGGAGGGGGAACACTGAAGCTTTCTTT
TRBV28	TRBD1	NA	TRBJ1-2	CASSSPGRGYGYTF	TGTGCCAGCAGTTCCCCGGGCAGGGGGTATGGCTACACCTTC
TRBV27	NA	NA	TRBJ1-1	CASSPTKLFMNTEAFF	TGTGCCAGCAGTCCTACTAAGCTCTTTATGAACACTGAAGCTTTCTTT
TRBV24-1	TRBD1	NA	TRBJ2-1	CATSDWDRGSYNEQFF	TGTGCCACCAGTGATTGGGACAGGGGCAGCTACAATGAGCAGTTCTTC
TRBV11-2	NA	once	TRBJ1-1	CASSAGLKHTEAFF	TGTGCCAGCAGTGCGGGCCTTAAGCACACTGAAGCTTTCTTT
TRBV5-6	TRBD2	NA	TRBJ2-3	CASSFGGVSTDTQYF	TGTGCCAGCAGCTTCGGGGGGGTCAGCACAGATACGCAGTATTTT
TRBV29-1	NA	NA	TRBJ2-2	CSVVLAATGELFF	TGCAGCGTTGTCTTAGCGGCTACCGGGGAGCTGTTTTTT
TRBV12-3/TRBV12-4	NA	NA	TRBJ1-2	CASTLGGSGGYTF	TGTGCCAGCACCCTGGGGGGGAGCGGTGGCTACACCTTC
TRBV7-8	NA	NA	TRBJ1-5	CASSLDRGPQHF	TGTGCCAGCAGCCTCGACCGTGGGCCCCAGCATTTT
TRBV3-1/TRBV3-2	NA	once	TRBJ1-2	CASSQGEGGSSGGYTF	TGTGCCAGCAGCCAAGGGGAGGGGGGATCATCTGGAGGCTACACCTTC
TRBV7-7	TRBD2	NA	TRBJ2-2	CASSPIAGGFPGELFF	TGTGCTAGCAGCCCGATAGCGGGGGGGTTTCCCGGGGAGCTGTTTTTT
TRBV29-1	NA	NA	TRBJ2-7	CSVEVGLQGRNEQYF	TGCAGCGTTGAAGTGGGGCTACAGGGAAGGAACGAGCAGTACTTC
TRBV19	NA	once	TRBJ1-2	CASSSAKRPHNYGYTF	TGTGCCAGTAGTTCGGCCAAAAGGCCACACAACTATGGCTACACCTTC
TRBV5-1	TRBD1	NA	TRBJ1-6	CASSFTGGGSPLHF	TGCGCCAGCAGCTTCACAGGGGGAGGTTCACCCCTCCACTTT
TRBV28	NA	NA	TRBJ1-4	CASSTPRGNEKLFF	TGTGCCAGCAGTACCCCCAGAGGAAACGAAAAACTGTTTTTT
TRBV4-1	NA	few	TRBJ1-4	CASSLPYEKLFF	TGCGCCAGCAGCCTGCCATATGAAAAACTGTTTTTT
TRBV6-2/TRBV6-3	NA	NA	TRBJ2-4	CASSYRDGGKNIQYF	TGTGCCAGCAGTTATCGCGATGGAGGCAAAAACATTCAGTACTTC
TRBV18	NA	NA	TRBJ1-6	CASSQGANSPLHF	TGTGCCAGCTCACAGGGTGCCAATTCACCCCTCCACTTT
TRBV3-1/TRBV3-2	NA	NA	TRBJ2-2	CASSQDRLETGRWNTGELFF	TGTGCCAGCAGCCAAGATCGGTTAGAGACGGGGCGTTGGAACACCGGGGAGCTGTTTTTT
TRBV19	TRBD2	NA	TRBJ2-1	CASSIGSGRADEQFF	TGTGCCAGTAGTATAGGTAGCGGGAGGGCCGATGAGCAGTTCTTC
TRBV25-1	NA	NA	TRBJ2-2	CASSNRAVATGELFF	TGTGCCAGCAGTAACAGGGCCGTTGCAACCGGGGAGCTGTTTTTT
TRBV6-5	NA	NA	TRBJ1-6	CASSYGGGLLVSPLHF	TGTGCCAGCAGTTACGGGGGGGGGCTACTAGTTTCACCCCTCCACTTT
TRBV18	TRBD2	NA	TRBJ2-7	CASSPVASGVGEQYF	TGTGCCAGCTCACCAGTTGCTAGCGGGGTGGGCGAGCAGTACTTC
TRBV28	TRBD1	NA	TRBJ1-5	CASRDRGYQPQHF	TGTGCCAGCCGAGACAGGGGGTATCAGCCCCAGCATTTT
TRBV30	NA	NA	TRBJ1-2	CACPMFRDPTRYYGYTF	TGTGCCTGCCCGATGTTCAGGGATCCAACCCGATACTATGGCTACACCTTC
TRBV7-2	TRBD1	NA	TRBJ2-7	CASSFRDRTYYEQYF	TGTGCCAGCAGCTTCCGGGACAGGACCTACTACGAGCAGTACTTC
TRBV6-2/TRBV6-3	NA	NA	TRBJ2-7	CASSTAGSGGYEQYF	TGTGCCAGCAGTACCGCGGGGTCAGGGGGCTACGAGCAGTACTTC
TRBV5-6	TRBD1	NA	TRBJ2-5	CASNFRGQETQYF	TGTGCCAGCAACTTCAGGGGGCAAGAGACCCAGTACTTC
TRBV7-2	NA	few	TRBJ2-1	CASSYSSGLNEQFF	TGTGCCAGCAGCTACTCTTCAGGGTTAAATGAGCAGTTCTTC
TRBV30	NA	NA	TRBJ1-5	CAWSSTGRNQPQHF	TGTGCCTGGAGTTCAACGGGGAGGAATCAGCCCCAGCATTTT
TRBV10-3	NA	NA	TRBJ1-5	CAISGTGANQPQHF	TGTGCCATCAGTGGAACCGGGGCCAATCAGCCCCAGCATTTT
TRBV11-2	NA	few	TRBJ2-7	CASSFNTYEQYF	TGTGCCAGCAGCTTCAATACCTACGAGCAGTACTTC
TRBV4-1	NA	NA	TRBJ1-1	CASSPGNTEAFF	TGCGCCAGCAGCCCAGGGAACACTGAAGCTTTCTTT
TRBV6-6	NA	NA	TRBJ1-2	CASMRSGYTF	TGTGCCAGCATGCGATCTGGCTACACCTTC
TRBV10-3	NA	few	TRBJ2-7	CAISLDSREQYF	TGTGCCATCAGTCTGGACTCCAGGGAGCAGTACTTC
TRBV30	NA	NA	TRBJ1-2	CAWARGAGGYTF	TGTGCCTGGGCTCGGGGGGCCGGCGGCTACACCTTC
TRBV19	TRBD2	NA	TRBJ2-7	CASSSGLAGVNEQYF	TGTGCCAGTAGTAGCGGACTAGCGGGCGTCAACGAGCAGTACTTC
TRBV7-8	NA	NA	TRBJ2-7	CASSLEASSSYEQYF	TGTGCCAGCAGCTTAGAGGCGTCTAGCTCCTACGAGCAGTACTTC
TRBV11-2	NA	NA	TRBJ2-3	CASSFGRSLTTDTQYF	TGTGCCAGCAGCTTCGGGCGCTCTCTAACGACAGATACGCAGTATTTT
TRBV28	NA	once	TRBJ2-1	CASSLGFSYNEQFF	TGTGCCAGCAGTTTAGGGTTCTCCTACAATGAGCAGTTCTTC
TRBV2	NA	NA	TRBJ2-7	CATMGGGGFPNYEQYF	TGTGCCACCATGGGGGGAGGGGGCTTTCCCAACTACGAGCAGTACTTC
TRBV6-5	NA	NA	TRBJ1-6	CASTWGQGHPLHF	TGTGCCAGCACTTGGGGGCAGGGACACCCCCTCCACTTT